This T cell receptor (beta chain) was captured in a study of blood T cells in healthy people across ages. Study context: About one barcoded beta molecule per two T cells was captured by template switching. Overall study results and limits: Age showed a roughly linear inverse relationship with TCR beta diversity per million T cells.

CDR3 size: 13 residues. Germline lookup yields CDR1 SGHDN and CDR2 FVKESK. Trimming left V 6 bases short and J 11 bases short, with 19 bases between. With a J-beta primer mix and a sample-barcoded 5' primer, a second PCR ran about 7 to 11 cycles. TCRdb analysed the 5' RACE reads with MiXCR anew, one entry per CDR3 protein. The sample records over a million distinct CDR3 sequences, 35% to 45% being singletons. The study drew donors from healthy Caucasian individuals in Russia aged about 6 to 90. Staff drew around 10 milliliters of peripheral blood from each donor. On this clonotype: Its matching antigen is unknown.

This receptor was obtained from a woman aged 18-29 years in good health. The chain recombines TRBV14 with TRBJ1-1; D unresolved. Sequenced: blood. CDR3 in amino acids: CASRLGVGIVAFF. For the CDR3, the DNA is TGTGCCAGCAGACTCGGGGTAGGGATCGTCGCTTTCTTT.